This T cell receptor (beta chain) was sequenced for a study of T cells in Graves' hyperthyroidism and ophthalmopathy. The investigators amplified TCR beta CDR3 regions from RNA transcripts. The HTBI primer set served for first-round RT-PCR of the TCR CDR3. In TCRdb, the multiplex PCR reads were re-called with MiXCR into one record per CDR3 protein. The table includes about 840,000 distinct CDR3 sequences, over 35% detected once. The sample comprised blood. The TCR originated in a man between 18 and 29 years old with Graves' hyperthyroidism.

The CDR3 nucleotides read TGTGCCAGTACGACCGGGGGCCCTGGGGCCAACGTCCTGACTTTC. Translating gives CASTTGGPGANVLTF. This chain uses TRBV2 with TRBJ2-6, with D tentatively TRBD1 or TRBD2 (6 bases each). The V end was cut by 9 bases, the J end by 2 bases, with 14 bases between. The CDR3 extends over 15 amino acids. Germline V lookup: CDR1 SNHLY, CDR2 FYNNEI.